Detailed here is one TCR beta chain. Some clones are missing from TCRdb's copy, which holds only in-frame ones; the method was immunoSEQ multiplex PCR. The sample consists of some 71,000 clones, around four fifths of them appearing once. This specimen belongs to a study of T cells in localized non-small cell lung cancer. The ends were cut back, 3 bases at V and 1 base at J, with 8 bases in the middle. Germline lookup yields CDR1 SNHLY and CDR2 FYNNEI. The CDR3 sequence is 14 residues long. The sequenced sample was peripheral blood, obtained before any cancer treatment. The chain couples TRBV2 to TRBJ2-3; D gene ambiguous. This TCR derives from a female donor older than 55 with stage I lung adenocarcinoma. The CDR3 nucleotides are TGTGCCAGCAGTGACGGTGGCGGCACAGATACGCAGTATTTT. It codes for CASSDGGGTDTQYF.